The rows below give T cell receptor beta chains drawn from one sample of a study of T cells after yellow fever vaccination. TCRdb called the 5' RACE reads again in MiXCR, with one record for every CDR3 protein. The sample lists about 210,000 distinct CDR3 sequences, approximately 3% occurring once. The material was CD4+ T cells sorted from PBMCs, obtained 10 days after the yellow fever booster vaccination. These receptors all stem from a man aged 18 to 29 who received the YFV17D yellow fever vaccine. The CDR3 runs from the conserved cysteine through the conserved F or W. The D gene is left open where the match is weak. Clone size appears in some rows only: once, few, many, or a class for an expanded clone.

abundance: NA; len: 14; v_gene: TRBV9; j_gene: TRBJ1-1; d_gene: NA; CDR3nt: TGTGCCAGCAGCGTAGGGGGGACCCTCGCTGAAGCTTTCTTT; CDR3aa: CASSVGGTLAEAFF
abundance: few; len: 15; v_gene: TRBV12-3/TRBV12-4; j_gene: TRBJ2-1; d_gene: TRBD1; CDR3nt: TGTGCCAGCAAACAGGACAGGCCCGATGGGAATGAGCAGTTCTTC; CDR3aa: CASKQDRPDGNEQFF
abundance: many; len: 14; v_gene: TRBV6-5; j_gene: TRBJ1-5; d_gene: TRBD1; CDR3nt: TGTGCCAGCAAACAGGGGGCCGGCAATCAGCCCCAGCATTTT; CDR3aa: CASKQGAGNQPQHF
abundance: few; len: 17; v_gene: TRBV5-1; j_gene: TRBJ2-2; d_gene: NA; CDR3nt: TGCGCCAGCAGCTCGACTAGAGGGCTAGGAAACACCGGGGAGCTGTTTTTT; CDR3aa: CASSSTRGLGNTGELFF
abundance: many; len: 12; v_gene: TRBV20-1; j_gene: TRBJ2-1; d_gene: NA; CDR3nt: TGCAGTGCTAGAATCGGTTCTAATGAGCAGTTCTTC; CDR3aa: CSARIGSNEQFF
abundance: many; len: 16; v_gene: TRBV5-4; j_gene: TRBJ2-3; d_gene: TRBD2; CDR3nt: TGTGCCAGCAGCACAGGACTAGCGGGGGGCACAGATACGCAGTATTTT; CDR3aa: CASSTGLAGGTDTQYF
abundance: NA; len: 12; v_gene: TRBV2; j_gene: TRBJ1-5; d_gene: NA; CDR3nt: TGTGCCAGCGAGGGGCATGATCAGCCCCAGCATTTT; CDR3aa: CASEGHDQPQHF
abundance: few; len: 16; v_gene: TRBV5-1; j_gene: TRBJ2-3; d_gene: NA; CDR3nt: TGCGCCAGCAGCTTGGTAAGGGGGATCGGCACAGATACGCAGTATTTT; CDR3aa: CASSLVRGIGTDTQYF
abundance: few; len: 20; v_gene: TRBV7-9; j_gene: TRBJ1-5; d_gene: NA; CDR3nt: TGTGCCAGCAGCTTATTGGGGCCTCCCCCGGGTGAAATGAGCAATCAGCCCCAGCATTTT; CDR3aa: CASSLLGPPPGEMSNQPQHF
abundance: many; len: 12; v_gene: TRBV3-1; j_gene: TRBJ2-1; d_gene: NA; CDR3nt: TGTGCCAGCAGCCAAGATCGAAATGAGCAGTTCTTC; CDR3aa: CASSQDRNEQFF
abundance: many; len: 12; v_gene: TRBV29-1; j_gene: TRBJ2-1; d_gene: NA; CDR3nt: TGCAGCGTTGGCAGGCGGTACAATGAGCAGTTCTTC; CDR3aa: CSVGRRYNEQFF
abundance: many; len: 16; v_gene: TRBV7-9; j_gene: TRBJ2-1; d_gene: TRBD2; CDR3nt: TGTGCCAGCAGCTTACGAGGGAGCGGGGGGGCCCGAGAGCAGTTCTTC; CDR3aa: CASSLRGSGGAREQFF
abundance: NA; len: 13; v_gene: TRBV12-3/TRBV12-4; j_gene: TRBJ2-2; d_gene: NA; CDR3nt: TGTGCCAGCAGCGGAACAGGGACCGGGGAGCTGTTTTTT; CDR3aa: CASSGTGTGELFF
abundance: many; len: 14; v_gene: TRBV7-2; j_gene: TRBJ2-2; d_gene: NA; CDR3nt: TGTGCCAGCAAGGGACATCAAAACACCGGGGAGCTGTTTTTT; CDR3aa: CASKGHQNTGELFF
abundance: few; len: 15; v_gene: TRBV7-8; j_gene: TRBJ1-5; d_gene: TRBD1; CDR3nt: TGTGCCAGCAGCTTAGCAAGGACAGGGCATCAGCCCCAGCATTTT; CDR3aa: CASSLARTGHQPQHF
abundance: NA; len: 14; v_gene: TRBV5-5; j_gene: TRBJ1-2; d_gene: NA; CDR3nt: TGTGCCAGCAGCTTGGGATCGGGGTACGGTGGCTACACCTTC; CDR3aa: CASSLGSGYGGYTF
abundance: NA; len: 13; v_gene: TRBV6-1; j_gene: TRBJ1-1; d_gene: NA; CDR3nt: TGTGCCAGCAACCCGACACTGAACACTGAAGCTTTCTTT; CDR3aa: CASNPTLNTEAFF
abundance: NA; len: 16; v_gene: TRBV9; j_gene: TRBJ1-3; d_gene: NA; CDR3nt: TGTGCCAGCAGTGCCTCTGAGGTTGGCTCTGGAAACACCATATATTTT; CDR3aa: CASSASEVGSGNTIYF
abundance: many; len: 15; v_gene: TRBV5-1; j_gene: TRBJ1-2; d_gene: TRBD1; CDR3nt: TGCGCCAGCAGCACTGACCCGGGACAGGACTATGGCTACACCTTC; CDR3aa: CASSTDPGQDYGYTF
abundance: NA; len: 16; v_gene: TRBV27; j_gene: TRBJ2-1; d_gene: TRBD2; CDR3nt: TGTGCCAGCAGTCCAAGAGGGGCTAGCGGGGCCCATGAGCAGTTCTTC; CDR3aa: CASSPRGASGAHEQFF
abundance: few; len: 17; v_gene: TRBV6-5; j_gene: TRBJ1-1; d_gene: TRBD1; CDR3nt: TGTGCCAGCAGTTACTCCACTGGACAGGGGGCGGGCACTGAAGCTTTCTTT; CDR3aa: CASSYSTGQGAGTEAFF
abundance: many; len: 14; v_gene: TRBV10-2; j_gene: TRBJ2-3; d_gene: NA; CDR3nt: TGCGCCAGCAGACGGACCGTTAGCACAGATACGCAGTATTTT; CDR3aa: CASRRTVSTDTQYF
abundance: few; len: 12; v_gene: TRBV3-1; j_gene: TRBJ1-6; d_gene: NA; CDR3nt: TGTGCCAGCGAAATAGGAGGATCACCCCTCCACTTT; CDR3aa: CASEIGGSPLHF
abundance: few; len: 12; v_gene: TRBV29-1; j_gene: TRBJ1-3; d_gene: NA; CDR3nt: TGCAGCGGGTCAGCCTCTGGAAACACCATATATTTT; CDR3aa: CSGSASGNTIYF
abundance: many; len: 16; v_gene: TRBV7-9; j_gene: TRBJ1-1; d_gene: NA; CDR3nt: TGTGCCAGCAGAGATGGGCGGGGGAAGAGTCACACTGAAGCTTTCTTT; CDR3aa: CASRDGRGKSHTEAFF
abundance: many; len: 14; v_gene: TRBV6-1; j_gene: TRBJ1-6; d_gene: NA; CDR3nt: TGTGCCAGCAGTGAAGCAGGGTGGGGGTCACCCCTCCACTTT; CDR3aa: CASSEAGWGSPLHF
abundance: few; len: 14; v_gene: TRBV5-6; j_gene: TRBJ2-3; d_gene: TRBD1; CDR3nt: TGTGCCAGCAGCTGGGACAGGGGGGCAGATACGCAGTATTTT; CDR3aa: CASSWDRGADTQYF
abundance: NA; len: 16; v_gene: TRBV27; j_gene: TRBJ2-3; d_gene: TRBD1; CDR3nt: TGTGCCAGCAAAAATCCTAGGGACAGAATCACAGATACGCAGTATTTT; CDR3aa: CASKNPRDRITDTQYF
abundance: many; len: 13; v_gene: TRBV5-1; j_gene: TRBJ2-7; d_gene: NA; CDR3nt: TGCGCCAGCAGTCGGACGGATTTCTACGAGCAGTACTTC; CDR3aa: CASSRTDFYEQYF
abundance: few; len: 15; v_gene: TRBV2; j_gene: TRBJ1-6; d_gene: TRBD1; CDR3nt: TGTGCCAGCAGTGCCAGGGGGCCGTATAATTCACCCCTCCACTTT; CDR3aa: CASSARGPYNSPLHF
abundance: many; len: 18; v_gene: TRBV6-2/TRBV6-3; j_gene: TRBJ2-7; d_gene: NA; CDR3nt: TGTGCCAGCAGTTACGGTGGAGCGTTCTTATCCCCGTTCTACGAGCAGTACTTC; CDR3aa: CASSYGGAFLSPFYEQYF
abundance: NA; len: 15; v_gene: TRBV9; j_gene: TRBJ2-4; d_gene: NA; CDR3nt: TGTGCCAGCAGCGTAGAGCCCGGCGATGGGAACATTCAGTACTTC; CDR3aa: CASSVEPGDGNIQYF
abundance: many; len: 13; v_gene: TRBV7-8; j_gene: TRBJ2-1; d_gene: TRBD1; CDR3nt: TGTGCCAGCAGTGTGCTCAGGGGACAGGAGCAGTTCTTC; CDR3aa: CASSVLRGQEQFF
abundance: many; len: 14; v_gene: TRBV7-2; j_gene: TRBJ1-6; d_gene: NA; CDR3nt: TGTGCCAGCAGCGTTACAAGGCGGGATTCACCCCTCCACTTT; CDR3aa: CASSVTRRDSPLHF
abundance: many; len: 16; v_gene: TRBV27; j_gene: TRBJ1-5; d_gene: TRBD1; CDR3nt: TGTGCCAGCAGTTTAGTTGGGACAGCCAGCAATCAGCCCCAGCATTTT; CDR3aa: CASSLVGTASNQPQHF
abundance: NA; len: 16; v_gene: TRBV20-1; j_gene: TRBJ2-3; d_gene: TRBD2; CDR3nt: TGCAGTGCCCGATCCCGGGGGGGCGGCAGCACAGATACGCAGTATTTT; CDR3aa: CSARSRGGGSTDTQYF
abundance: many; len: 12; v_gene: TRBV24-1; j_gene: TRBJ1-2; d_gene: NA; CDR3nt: TGTGCCACCAGTGAATACGGGGGCGGCTACACCTTC; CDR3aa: CATSEYGGGYTF
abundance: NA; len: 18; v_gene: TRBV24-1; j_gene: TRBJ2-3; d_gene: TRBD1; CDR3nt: TGTGCCACCAGTGACACTGAACCCGGGACAGGGATCGCAGATACGCAGTATTTT; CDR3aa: CATSDTEPGTGIADTQYF
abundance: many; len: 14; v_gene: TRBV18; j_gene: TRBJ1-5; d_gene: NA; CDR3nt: TGTGCCAGCTCACCAAACCAGAGCAATCAGCCCCAGCATTTT; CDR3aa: CASSPNQSNQPQHF
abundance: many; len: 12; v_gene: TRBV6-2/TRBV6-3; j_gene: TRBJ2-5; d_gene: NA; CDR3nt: TGTGCCAGCAGTTACTCGAGAGAGACCCAGTACTTC; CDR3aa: CASSYSRETQYF
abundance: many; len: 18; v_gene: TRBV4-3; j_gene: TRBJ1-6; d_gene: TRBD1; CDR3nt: TGCGCCAGCAGCCAAGATTTGGACGACAGGGGGCGTATAGGACCCCTCCACTTT; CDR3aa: CASSQDLDDRGRIGPLHF
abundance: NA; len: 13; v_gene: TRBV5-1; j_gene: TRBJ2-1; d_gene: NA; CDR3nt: TGCGCCAGCAGCTTGTCACAGGGAAATGAGCAGTTCTTC; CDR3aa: CASSLSQGNEQFF
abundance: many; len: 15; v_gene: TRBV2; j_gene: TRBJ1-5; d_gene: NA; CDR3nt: TGTGCCGTCCAACGAGGGGGTGGGAGCAATCAGCCCCAGCATTTT; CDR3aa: CAVQRGGGSNQPQHF
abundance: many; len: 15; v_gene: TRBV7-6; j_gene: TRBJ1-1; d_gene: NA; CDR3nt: TGTGCCAGCAGCTCGCCAGGGGATGGAAACACTGAAGCTTTCTTT; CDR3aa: CASSSPGDGNTEAFF
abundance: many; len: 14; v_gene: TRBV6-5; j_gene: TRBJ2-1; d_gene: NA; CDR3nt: TGTGCCAGCAGTTCAGTGGGGGTCTACAATGAGCAGTTCTTC; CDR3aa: CASSSVGVYNEQFF
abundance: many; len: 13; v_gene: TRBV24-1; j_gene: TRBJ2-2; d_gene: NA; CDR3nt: TGTGCCACCAGTGATTTGCGGGGCGGGGAGCTGTTTTTT; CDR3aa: CATSDLRGGELFF
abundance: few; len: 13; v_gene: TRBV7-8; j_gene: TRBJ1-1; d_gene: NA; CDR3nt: TGTGCCAGCAGCCCCCTAGGGCAGCCTGAAGCTTTCTTT; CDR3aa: CASSPLGQPEAFF
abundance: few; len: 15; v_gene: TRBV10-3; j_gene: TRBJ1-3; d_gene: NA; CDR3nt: TGTGCCATCAGTGAGTCCCGGAGGGCTGGAAACACCATATATTTT; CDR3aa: CAISESRRAGNTIYF
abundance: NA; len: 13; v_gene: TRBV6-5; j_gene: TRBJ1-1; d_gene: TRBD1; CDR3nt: TGTGCCAGCAGTTCCAACAGGGGGCGTATAGCTTTCTTT; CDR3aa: CASSSNRGRIAFF
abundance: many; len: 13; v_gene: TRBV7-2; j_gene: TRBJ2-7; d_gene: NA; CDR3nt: TGTGCCAGCAGCGGGACCGTGGCCTACGAGCAGTACTTC; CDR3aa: CASSGTVAYEQYF
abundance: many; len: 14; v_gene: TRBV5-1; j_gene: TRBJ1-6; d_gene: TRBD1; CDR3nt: TGCGCCAGCAGCTTGGCGGGACAGCGCTCACCCCTCCACTTT; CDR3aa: CASSLAGQRSPLHF
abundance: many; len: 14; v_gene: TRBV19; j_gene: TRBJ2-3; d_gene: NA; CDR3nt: TGTGCCAGTAGCGGGACACCGAACACAGATACGCAGTATTTT; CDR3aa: CASSGTPNTDTQYF
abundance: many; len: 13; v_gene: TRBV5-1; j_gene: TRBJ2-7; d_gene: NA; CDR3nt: TGCGCCAGCAGCTTCGCCCCCTCCTACGAGCAGTACTTC; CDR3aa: CASSFAPSYEQYF